This T cell receptor (beta chain) was retrieved from a study of blood T cell repertoires in COVID-19 (dated by TCRdb to about 2020). Concerning the study at large: Collaborator samples came from the United States, Italy and Spain and covered acute and convalescent phases of COVID-19. The repertoires were made available in a free public database intended to serve as a resource for research on the immune response to SARS-CoV-2. HLA class I and class II types, where available, came from metadata supplied by the sample provider rather than from assay-based typing. The dataset comprised deeply sampled blood TCRbeta repertoires from subjects exposed to, actively infected with, or recovered from COVID-19. The material from the prospective study consisted of cDNA or gDNA derived from T cells, B-cell-depleted T cells, or PBMCs. Samples were obtained from the ongoing ImmuneRACE study (first 160 participants) and from roughly 1,300 subjects provided by 6 global collaborators. Sample metadata almost always included a de-identified subject ID, COVID-19 status, age in years and sex. The investigation overall reported the following: How much clinical and demographic metadata was included differed by source and by participant, and the metadata was provided uncurated.

From its cysteine to its phenylalanine, the CDR3 spans 13 amino acids. The CDR3 DNA has 39 bases and is translated from base 1. CDR1 and CDR2, looked up from the germline V gene, are SNHLY and FYNNEI. V is shortened by 4 bases, J by 7 bases, and the region joining them spans 13 bases. TCRbeta CDR3 regions were amplified from genomic DNA by means of the immunoSEQ Assay, a bias-controlled multiplex PCR. Processing in the source paper ran as follows. The number of nucleated cells in each sample was estimated by amplification of reference gene primers within the assay. To quantify the absolute abundance of each unique TCRbeta CDR3 rearrangement, sequence reads were collapsed and filtered. For each sample, productive Simpson clonality was calculated as the square root of Simpson's diversity index over productive rearrangements. TCRdb holds this immuneACCESS table with in-frame rearrangements only. Some clones are missing; in checked studies, unresolved V genes explain under half, and the rest has no known cause. The V and J calls and clone size come from that table; D and trimming were worked out from the DNA. This sample has fewer than 90,000 clones in its table, and over 90% of those were observed once. Around 4.7% of the sample goes to the ten largest clones.

Concerning this clone: Its antigen remains undetermined. No much larger clone is present one base from it, and per-base qualities are unavailable.

Whole blood was collected in K2EDTA tubes by collaborating institutions according to the institutions' own protocols. For TCRbeta analysis, collaborators shipped samples in one of three forms: frozen whole blood, isolated PBMCs, or DNA extracted from either of those sample types. Rearrangement joined TRBV2 to TRBJ2-5; 6 matching bases give a weak D call of TRBD2. The source is a human donor with active COVID-19. The donor label of this sample is uncertain. The sample was peripheral blood. The DNA is as follows: TGTGCCAGCAGTGGGAGGGACGGGGGGACCCAGTACTTC. Translated, this is CASSGRDGGTQYF.